A selection of T cell receptor beta chains follows, all from one sample in a study of blood T cell repertoires in COVID-19. Profiling relied on immunoSEQ multiplex PCR, and the TCRdb table lists in-frame clones only, not all of them. Altogether around 140,000 clones are present, under 85% being singletons, with the ten largest covering roughly 1.6%. The sequenced material came from peripheral blood. These receptors were obtained from a human donor in a cohort sampled during active COVID-19. CDR3s include the opening cysteine and the closing phenylalanine or tryptophan. A D gene is named only where the DNA matches it firmly. Part of the rows lack a size; the others show once, few, many or a class for expanded clones.

V: TRBV9
J: TRBJ2-7
D: TRBD2
size: NA
DNA: TGTGCCAGCAGCGAGGGGGGTAGCGGGAGACACGAGCAGTACTTC
CDR3: CASSEGGSGRHEQYF

V: TRBV5-8
J: TRBJ1-2
D: NA
size: NA
DNA: TGTGCCAGCAGCTTGGACAGCCGTAACTATGGCTACACCTTC
CDR3: CASSLDSRNYGYTF

V: TRBV18
J: TRBJ1-2
D: NA
size: NA
DNA: TGTGCCAGCTCACGAGCGACAGAACCTAACTATGGCTACACCTTC
CDR3: CASSRATEPNYGYTF

V: TRBV7-9
J: TRBJ1-1
D: NA
size: NA
DNA: TGTGCCAGCACCTTAGGGGTTGAGGGCACTGAAGCTTTCTTT
CDR3: CASTLGVEGTEAFF

V: TRBV7-9
J: TRBJ2-4
D: TRBD1
size: NA
DNA: TGTGCCAGCAGCTTAGCGACAGGGGGCAACATTCAGTACTTC
CDR3: CASSLATGGNIQYF

V: TRBV6-2/TRBV6-3
J: TRBJ2-1
D: TRBD2
size: few
DNA: TGTGCCAGCAGTTACTCTGGGACTAGCGGGAGGTACAATGAGCAGTTCTTC
CDR3: CASSYSGTSGRYNEQFF

V: TRBV6-5
J: TRBJ2-3
D: TRBD1
size: once
DNA: TGTGCCAGCAGCTTAGACAGGGGTGAAAAAAATACGCAGTATTTT
CDR3: CASSLDRGEKNTQYF

V: TRBV2
J: TRBJ2-5
D: TRBD1
size: NA
DNA: TGTGCCAGCAGTGATGGGACAGGTCTGGAGACCCAGTACTTC
CDR3: CASSDGTGLETQYF

V: TRBV7-9
J: TRBJ2-1
D: NA
size: NA
DNA: TGTGCCAGCAGCGGTCCTCCCCCCTCCAGCGCCAATGAGCAGTTCTTC
CDR3: CASSGPPPSSANEQFF

V: TRBV24-1
J: TRBJ2-2
D: TRBD1
size: NA
DNA: TGTGCCACCAGTGAACAGGACAGGCTGCTGTTTTTT
CDR3: CATSEQDRLLFF

V: TRBV7-2
J: TRBJ1-1
D: NA
size: NA
DNA: TGTGCCAGCAGCTTAGTCGCGGGGAGAATGAACACTGAAGCTTTCTTT
CDR3: CASSLVAGRMNTEAFF

V: TRBV15
J: TRBJ1-5
D: NA
size: NA
DNA: TGTGCCACGGCGGAGGGGTATAGCAATCAGCCCCAGCATTTT
CDR3: CATAEGYSNQPQHF

V: TRBV6-5
J: TRBJ2-1
D: NA
size: once
DNA: TGTGCCAGCAGACCGGAGGGGTTTTGGCAGCAGTTCTTC
CDR3: CASRPEGFWQQFF

V: TRBV7-3
J: TRBJ2-3
D: TRBD2
size: NA
DNA: TGTGCCAGCAGCCAAGGACTAGCCGGCGAGGGGGTGAGGCAGTATTTT
CDR3: CASSQGLAGEGVRQYF

V: TRBV5-1
J: TRBJ2-1
D: TRBD2
size: NA
DNA: TGCGCCAGCAGCCCCCGGCCCACTAGCGGGAGGATCGATGAGCAGTTCTTC
CDR3: CASSPRPTSGRIDEQFF

V: TRBV29-1
J: TRBJ2-7
D: NA
size: few
DNA: TGCAGCGTTGACTACCGCGGGGAGCAGTACTTC
CDR3: CSVDYRGEQYF

V: TRBV6-5
J: TRBJ2-7
D: TRBD2
size: NA
DNA: TGTGCCAGCTATACAGCGGGAGGTACCTACGAGCAGTACTTC
CDR3: CASYTAGGTYEQYF

V: TRBV7-6
J: TRBJ2-7
D: NA
size: NA
DNA: TGTGCCAGCAGCTCGCAAAACCGCGTAATCCACGAGCAGTACTTC
CDR3: CASSSQNRVIHEQYF

V: TRBV10-3
J: TRBJ1-1
D: NA
size: NA
DNA: TGTGCCATCAGCCCGCGGGGTGGGAACACTGAAGCTTTCTTT
CDR3: CAISPRGGNTEAFF

V: TRBV5-1
J: TRBJ2-5
D: NA
size: NA
DNA: TGCGCCAGCAGGCGGGATCGGGAGACCCAGTACTTC
CDR3: CASRRDRETQYF

V: TRBV7-2
J: TRBJ2-1
D: TRBD1
size: NA
DNA: TGTGCCAGCAGTTCCGGGACAGGGGGATACAATGAGCAGTTCTTC
CDR3: CASSSGTGGYNEQFF

V: TRBV11-3
J: TRBJ2-1
D: NA
size: once
DNA: TGTGCCAGCAGCTTAGATTCCAACAATGAGCAGTTCTTC
CDR3: CASSLDSNNEQFF

V: TRBV19
J: TRBJ2-7
D: NA
size: NA
DNA: TGTGCCAGTACAGGGGAAGTCTACGAGCAGTACTTC
CDR3: CASTGEVYEQYF

V: TRBV6-5
J: TRBJ2-3
D: NA
size: NA
DNA: TGTGCCAGCAGCCGGGACTTCACAGATACGCAGTATTTT
CDR3: CASSRDFTDTQYF

V: TRBV5-6
J: TRBJ2-5
D: NA
size: NA
DNA: TGTGCCAGCAGCTTGACCCCAGGGTCAGAGACCCAGTACTTC
CDR3: CASSLTPGSETQYF

V: TRBV2
J: TRBJ2-1
D: TRBD2
size: NA
DNA: TGTGCCAGCAGTGGCGGTAGCGGGAGGCATGGCTACAATGAGCAGTTCTTC
CDR3: CASSGGSGRHGYNEQFF

V: TRBV19
J: TRBJ2-3
D: TRBD1
size: few
DNA: TGTGCCAGCTCCGGGACAGGGGGCTCAGATACGCAGTATTTT
CDR3: CASSGTGGSDTQYF

V: TRBV3-1/TRBV3-2
J: TRBJ2-1
D: NA
size: NA
DNA: TGTGCCAGCAGCCTCAGGGTATTGAAGAATGAGCAGTTCTTC
CDR3: CASSLRVLKNEQFF

V: TRBV29-1
J: TRBJ2-1
D: TRBD1
size: NA
DNA: TGCAGCGCTCGACCCGGGACAGTTATCAATGAGCAGTTCTTC
CDR3: CSARPGTVINEQFF

V: TRBV25-1
J: TRBJ2-5
D: NA
size: NA
DNA: TGTGCCAGCAGTGAGATCTATGAAGGAGAAGAGACCCAGTACTTC
CDR3: CASSEIYEGEETQYF

V: TRBV4-2
J: TRBJ2-2
D: TRBD2
size: NA
DNA: TGTGCCAGCAGCCGGCGACTAGCGGGAGGTCAAACCGGGGAGCTGTTTTTT
CDR3: CASSRRLAGGQTGELFF

V: TRBV9
J: TRBJ2-2
D: TRBD1
size: few
DNA: TGTGCCAGCAGCCGGGACAGTTTGAACACCGGGGAGCTGTTTTTT
CDR3: CASSRDSLNTGELFF

V: TRBV19
J: TRBJ2-1
D: TRBD1
size: NA
DNA: TGTGCCAGTAGTACCACAGGGGATGAGCAGTTCTTC
CDR3: CASSTTGDEQFF

V: TRBV5-4
J: TRBJ2-5
D: NA
size: NA
DNA: TGTGCCAGCAGCTTCAGGGCGGTTTCGGAGACCCAGTACTTC
CDR3: CASSFRAVSETQYF

V: TRBV7-2
J: TRBJ2-5
D: TRBD2
size: NA
DNA: TGTGCCAGCAGGAGACTAGCGGGAGTTTACCAAGAGACCCAGTACTTC
CDR3: CASRRLAGVYQETQYF

V: TRBV30
J: TRBJ1-2
D: TRBD1
size: NA
DNA: TGTGCCTGGAGGGGGGACAGGGGGTCCCTGAGCAAGGACTACACCTTC
CDR3: CAWRGDRGSLSKDYTF

V: TRBV2
J: TRBJ2-7
D: TRBD2
size: NA
DNA: TGTGCCAGCCTGGCGGGGGGCGAGCAGTACTTC
CDR3: CASLAGGEQYF

V: TRBV29-1
J: TRBJ1-4
D: TRBD1
size: NA
DNA: TGCAGCGTTACCGGGACAGGGGGCGGGAAACTGTTTTTT
CDR3: CSVTGTGGGKLFF

V: TRBV28
J: TRBJ2-1
D: TRBD2
size: NA
DNA: TGTGCCAGCAGTTTGGGACTAGCGGGAGGTTACAATGAGCAGTTCTTC
CDR3: CASSLGLAGGYNEQFF

V: TRBV9
J: TRBJ2-5
D: NA
size: NA
DNA: TGTGCCAGCAGCGTCGGTGCATTAGGCGGGATGGGGGAGACCCAGTACTTC
CDR3: CASSVGALGGMGETQYF

V: TRBV9
J: TRBJ2-1
D: TRBD2
size: NA
DNA: TGTGCCAGCTCCTTAGCGGGAGAGAATGAGCAGTTCTTC
CDR3: CASSLAGENEQFF

V: TRBV2
J: TRBJ1-4
D: NA
size: NA
DNA: TGTGCCAGCAGCAACCCCGGGAGGGGGGGTGAAAAACTGTTTTTT
CDR3: CASSNPGRGGEKLFF

V: TRBV28
J: TRBJ2-1
D: TRBD2
size: NA
DNA: TGTGCCAGCAGTTCAAAAGCGGGAGTCGATGAGCAGTTCTTC
CDR3: CASSSKAGVDEQFF